These 9 T cell receptor beta chains were all obtained from the same sample, sequenced in a study of blood T cell repertoires in COVID-19. Generated by immunoSEQ multiplex PCR, the TCRdb table keeps only in-frame clones and is missing some. The data contain 160,000 or so clones, about 90% of them seen just once; the ten biggest clones take up over 0.95%. Sample: PBMCs or T cells enriched from blood (not recorded which). The origin of the receptors is a human donor with acute COVID-19. The donor label of this sample is uncertain.

This rearrangement joins TRBV5-1 to TRBJ2-1, with a weak D call TRBD2 (6 bases). The CDR3 has 14 amino acids. Trimming removed 6 bases from V and 1 base from J, with 11 bases in between. Germline CDR1 and CDR2: SGHRS and YFSETQ. CDR3 sequence reads: CASMSEGSYNEQFF. DNA for the CDR3: TGCGCCAGCATGTCGGAGGGGTCCTACAATGAGCAGTTCTTC.

This clone was detected only a few times. The gene calls are TRBV9 and TRBJ1-3; D is unclear. The CDR3 totals 16 residues. The germline V gene encodes CDR1 SGDLS and CDR2 YYNGEE. Between the trimmed V and J ends, which lost 6 bases and 0 bases, there was a span of 16 bases. CDR3 amino acids: CASTQGLLSSGNTIYF. In DNA, the CDR3 is TGTGCCAGCACCCAAGGACTACTCAGCTCTGGAAACACCATATATTTT.

Only one count was recorded for this clone. The chain recombines TRBV6-2 or TRBV6-3 with TRBJ1-5, with unresolved D. This CDR3 spans 16 amino acids. Germline V gene lookup returns CDR1 MNHEY and CDR2 SVGEGT. The V end was cut by 5 bases, the J end by 3 bases, with 17 bases between. CDR3 bases: TGTGCCAGCAGTCCCCCCATCGCGGCCAACAATCAGCCCCAGCATTTT. Its protein is CASSPPIAANNQPQHF.

The rearrangement joins TRBV7-2 to TRBJ2-7; D is unresolved. V lost 9 bases to trimming and J lost 0 bases, with 15 bases between them. The CDR3 is made up of 14 amino acids. Germline V gene lookup returns CDR1 SGHTA and CDR2 FQGNSA. The CDR3 reads CASSIGSNSYEQYF. CDR3 coding DNA: TGTGCCAGTAGTATCGGGTCCAACTCCTACGAGCAGTACTTC.

This rearrangement joins TRBV7-9 to TRBJ2-3, with 12 bases aligning to TRBD2. Germline assignment: CDR1 SEHNR and CDR2 FQNEAQ (reference sequence). Trimming removed 1 base from V and 3 bases from J; junction bases left unmatched: 11. The CDR3 consists of 19 residues. As DNA, the CDR3 is TGTGCCAGCAGCTTAGTTCTTCTAGCGGGGGGGCCCATAACAGATACGCAGTATTTT. This translates into CASSLVLLAGGPITDTQYF.

The chain employs TRBV4-1 and TRBJ1-1; unclear D gene. CDR3 length: 16 amino acids. V was shortened by 1 base and J by 0 bases, with 12 bases between the two germline ends. Germline V gene sequence: CDR1 MGHRA, CDR2 YSYEKL. The CDR3 nucleotides are TGCGCCAGCAGCCAAGGTCCTGCGGCCTTGAACACTGAAGCTTTCTTT. It specifies CASSQGPAALNTEAFF.

V and J are TRBV12-5 and TRBJ2-2, with 8 bases that match TRBD2. Looked up from germline, CDR1 is LGHNT and CDR2 is FRNRAP. The junction had 10 bases not matched to a gene; V was cut back by 7 bases and J by 6 bases. The CDR3 length is 15 residues. CDR3 nucleotides: TGTGCTAGTGCTCTTCGGGGGGGAGGCGCCGGGGAGCTGTTTTTT. This codes for CASALRGGGAGELFF.

This chain joins TRBV7-3 and TRBJ2-3, with 7 bases identical to TRBD2. Germline values: CDR1 SGHTA, CDR2 FQGTGA. The J segment lost 3 bases and the V segment lost 5 bases, leaving 8 bases of the junction unmatched. The CDR3 contains 15 residues. The CDR3 is CASSLSSGGTDTQYF. CDR3 coding DNA: TGTGCCAGCAGCCTTTCTAGCGGTGGTACAGATACGCAGTATTTT. The variable domain in full, completed from reference TRBV7-3 and TRBJ2-3, reads GAGVSQTPSNKVTEKGKYVELRCDPISGHTALYWYRQSLGQGPEFLIYFQGTGAADDSGLPNDRFFAVRPEGSVSTLKIQRTERGDSAVYLCASSLSSGGTDTQYFGPGTRLTVL.

The gene calls are TRBV6-5 and TRBJ2-3; 9 nucleotides align to TRBD1. CDR3 length: 14 residues. Germline values: CDR1 MNHEY, CDR2 SVGAGI. The J segment lost 5 bases and the V segment lost 5 bases, leaving 5 bases of the junction unmatched. The CDR3 region has the DNA TGTGCCAGCAGTAGAGGGACAGGGCGAGATACGCAGTATTTT. Protein product: CASSRGTGRDTQYF.